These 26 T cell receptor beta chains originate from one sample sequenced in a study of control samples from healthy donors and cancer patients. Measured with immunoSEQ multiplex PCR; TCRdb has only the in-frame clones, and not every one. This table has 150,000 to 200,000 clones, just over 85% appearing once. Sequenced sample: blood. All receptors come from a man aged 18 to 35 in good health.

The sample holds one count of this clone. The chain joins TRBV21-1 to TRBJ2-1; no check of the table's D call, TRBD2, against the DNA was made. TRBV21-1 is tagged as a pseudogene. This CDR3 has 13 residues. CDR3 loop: CASSISPLPEQFF. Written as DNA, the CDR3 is TGTGCCAGCAGCATCTCCCCCCTTCCTGAGCAGTTCTTC.

CDR3 residues: CASKAAVTDTQYF. CDR3 nucleotide sequence: TGTGCCAGCAAGGCAGCCGTCACAGATACGCAGTATTTT. The V call is TRBV6-6, the J call TRBJ2-3; D is unresolved. The V end lost 7 bases, the J end lost 2 bases, and 10 bases lay between the germline ends. From germline, CDR1 is MNHNY and CDR2 SVGAGI (reference sequence). The CDR3 runs to 13 residues.

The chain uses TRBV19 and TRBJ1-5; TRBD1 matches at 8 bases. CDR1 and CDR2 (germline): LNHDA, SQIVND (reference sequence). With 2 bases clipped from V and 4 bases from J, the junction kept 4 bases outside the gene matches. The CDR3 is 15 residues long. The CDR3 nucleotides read TGTGCCAGTAGTATATTGACAGGGGTAAATCAGCCCCAGCATTTT. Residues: CASSILTGVNQPQHF.

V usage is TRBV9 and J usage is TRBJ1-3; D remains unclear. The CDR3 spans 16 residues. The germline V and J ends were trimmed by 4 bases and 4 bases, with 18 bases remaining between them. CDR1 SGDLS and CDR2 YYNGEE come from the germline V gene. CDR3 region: CASSNSRAEAGNTIYF. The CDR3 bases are TGTGCCAGCAGCAATAGCCGGGCAGAGGCAGGAAACACCATATATTTT.

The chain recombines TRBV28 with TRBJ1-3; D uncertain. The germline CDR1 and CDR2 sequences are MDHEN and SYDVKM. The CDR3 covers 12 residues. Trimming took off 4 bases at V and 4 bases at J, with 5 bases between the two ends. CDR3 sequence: CASSYVGNTIYF. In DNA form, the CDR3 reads TGTGCCAGCAGTTACGTCGGAAACACCATATATTTT.

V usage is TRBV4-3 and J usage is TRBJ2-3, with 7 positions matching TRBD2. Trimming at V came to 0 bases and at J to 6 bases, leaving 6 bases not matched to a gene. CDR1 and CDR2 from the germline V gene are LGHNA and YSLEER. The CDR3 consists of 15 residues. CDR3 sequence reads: CASSQDRLGGDTQYF. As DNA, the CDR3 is TGCGCCAGCAGCCAAGACAGGTTGGGGGGGGATACGCAGTATTTT.

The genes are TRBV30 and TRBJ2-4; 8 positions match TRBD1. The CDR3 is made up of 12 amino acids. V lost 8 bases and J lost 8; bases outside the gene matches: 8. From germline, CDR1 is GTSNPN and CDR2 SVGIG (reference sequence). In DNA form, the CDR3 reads TGTGCCAGTCGGGACAGGAGTTACATTCAGTACTTC. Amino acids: CASRDRSYIQYF.

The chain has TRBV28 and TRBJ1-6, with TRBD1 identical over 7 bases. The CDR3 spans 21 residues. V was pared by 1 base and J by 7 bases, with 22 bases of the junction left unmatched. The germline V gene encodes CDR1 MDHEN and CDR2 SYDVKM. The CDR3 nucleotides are TGTGCCAGCAGTTTATTACAATCGGGACAGTTCCTCACCCCTTCGAATTCACCCCTCCACTTT. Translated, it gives CASSLLQSGQFLTPSNSPLHF.

The CDR3: CASSPGMGTDTQYF. The DNA of the CDR3 is TGCGCCAGCAGCCCGGGTATGGGCACAGATACGCAGTATTTT. The chain recombines TRBV5-1 with TRBJ2-3; D is ambiguous. The germline V gene encodes CDR1 SGHRS and CDR2 YFSETQ. V shed 4 bases and J shed 1 base, with 10 bases lying between them. The CDR3 sequence is 14 residues long.

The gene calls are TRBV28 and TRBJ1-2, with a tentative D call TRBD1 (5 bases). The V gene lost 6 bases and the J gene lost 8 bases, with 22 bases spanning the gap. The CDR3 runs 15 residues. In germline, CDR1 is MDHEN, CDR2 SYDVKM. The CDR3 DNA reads TGTGCCAGCAGCCCGCCGGGGGAGGCTACACGGGGCTACACCTTC. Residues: CASSPPGEATRGYTF.

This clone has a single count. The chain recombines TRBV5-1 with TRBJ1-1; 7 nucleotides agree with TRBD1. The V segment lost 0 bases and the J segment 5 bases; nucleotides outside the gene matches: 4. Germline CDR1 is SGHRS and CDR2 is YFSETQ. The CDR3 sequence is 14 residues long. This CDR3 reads CASSLGQGGTEAFF. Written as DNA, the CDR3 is TGCGCCAGCAGCTTGGGACAGGGAGGGACTGAAGCTTTCTTT.

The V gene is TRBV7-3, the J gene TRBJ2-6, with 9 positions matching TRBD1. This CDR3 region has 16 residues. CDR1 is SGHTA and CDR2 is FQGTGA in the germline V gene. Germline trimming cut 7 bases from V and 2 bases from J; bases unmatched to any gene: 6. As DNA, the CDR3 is TGTGCCAGCAACCACGGGACAGGGACTGGGGCCAACGTCCTGACTTTC. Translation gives CASNHGTGTGANVLTF.

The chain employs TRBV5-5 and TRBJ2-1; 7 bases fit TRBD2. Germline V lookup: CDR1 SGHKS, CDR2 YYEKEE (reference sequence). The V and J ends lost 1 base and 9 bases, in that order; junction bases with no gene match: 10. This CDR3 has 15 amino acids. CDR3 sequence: CASSLTLAEKGEQFF. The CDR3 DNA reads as TGTGCCAGCAGCTTGACGCTAGCGGAGAAAGGTGAGCAGTTCTTC.

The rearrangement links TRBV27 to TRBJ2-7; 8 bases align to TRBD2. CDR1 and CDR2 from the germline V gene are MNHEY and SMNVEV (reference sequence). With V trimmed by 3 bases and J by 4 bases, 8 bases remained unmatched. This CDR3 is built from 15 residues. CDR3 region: CASSFRPGGGYEQYF. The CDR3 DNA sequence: TGTGCCAGCAGTTTCCGTCCGGGGGGGGGTTACGAGCAGTACTTC.

The CDR3 nucleotides read TGTGCCAGCAGCTTAGGGTTAGCGGGGGGGTGGAATGAGCAGTTCTTC. Protein: CASSLGLAGGWNEQFF. This sequence joins TRBV11-3 and TRBJ2-1; 11 bases are a match to TRBD2. Germline V gene data show CDR1 as SGHNT and CDR2 as YENEEA. V lost 1 base, J lost 7 bases, and 6 bases stayed unmatched. The CDR3 has 16 amino acids.

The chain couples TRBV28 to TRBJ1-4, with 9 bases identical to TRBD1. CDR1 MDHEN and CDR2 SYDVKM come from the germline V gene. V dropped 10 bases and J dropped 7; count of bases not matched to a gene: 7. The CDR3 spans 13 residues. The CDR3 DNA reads TGTGCCACCCTGCGGACAGGGGTTGAAAAACTGTTTTTT. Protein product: CATLRTGVEKLFF.

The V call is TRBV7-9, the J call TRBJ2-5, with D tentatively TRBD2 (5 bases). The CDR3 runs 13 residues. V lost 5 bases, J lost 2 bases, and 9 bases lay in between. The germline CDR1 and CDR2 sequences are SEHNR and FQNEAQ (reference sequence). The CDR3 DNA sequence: TGTGCCAGCAGCCCCCGGGATCAAGAGACCCAGTACTTC. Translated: CASSPRDQETQYF.

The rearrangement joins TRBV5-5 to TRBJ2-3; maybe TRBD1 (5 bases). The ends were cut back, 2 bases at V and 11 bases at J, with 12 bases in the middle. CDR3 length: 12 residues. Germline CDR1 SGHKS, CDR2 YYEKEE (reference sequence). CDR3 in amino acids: CASSLGQGRQYF. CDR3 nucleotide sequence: TGTGCCAGCAGCTTAGGGCAGGGAAGGCAGTATTTT.

Here the CDR3 reads CASSSNLRYNEQFF. The DNA of the CDR3 is TGTGCCAGCAGTTCCAATCTACGGTACAATGAGCAGTTCTTC. This chain connects TRBV6-2 or TRBV6-3 to TRBJ2-1, with unresolved D. Germline-derived CDR1 and CDR2 are MNHEY and SVGEGT. The CDR3 extends over 14 amino acids. Trimming took off 4 bases at V and 4 bases at J, with 11 bases between the two ends.

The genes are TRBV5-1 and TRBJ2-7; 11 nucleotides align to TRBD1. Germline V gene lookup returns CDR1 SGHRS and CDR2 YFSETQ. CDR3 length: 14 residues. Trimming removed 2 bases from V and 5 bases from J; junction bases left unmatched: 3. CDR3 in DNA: TGCGCCAGCAGCTTCGGGACAGGGGGTAACGAGCAGTACTTC. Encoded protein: CASSFGTGGNEQYF.

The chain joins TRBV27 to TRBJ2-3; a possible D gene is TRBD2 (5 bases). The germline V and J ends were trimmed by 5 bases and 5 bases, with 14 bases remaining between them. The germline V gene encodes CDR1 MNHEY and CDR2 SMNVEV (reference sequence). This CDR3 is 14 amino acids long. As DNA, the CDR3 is TGTGCCAGCAGTAAGACGGACTCCCGAGATACGCAGTATTTT. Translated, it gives CASSKTDSRDTQYF.

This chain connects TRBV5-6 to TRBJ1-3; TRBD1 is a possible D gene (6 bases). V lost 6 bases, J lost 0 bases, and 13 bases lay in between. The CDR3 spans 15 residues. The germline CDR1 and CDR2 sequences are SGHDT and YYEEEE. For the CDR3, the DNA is TGTGCCAGCACCGGACAGCCACCCTCTGGAAACACCATATATTTT. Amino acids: CASTGQPPSGNTIYF.

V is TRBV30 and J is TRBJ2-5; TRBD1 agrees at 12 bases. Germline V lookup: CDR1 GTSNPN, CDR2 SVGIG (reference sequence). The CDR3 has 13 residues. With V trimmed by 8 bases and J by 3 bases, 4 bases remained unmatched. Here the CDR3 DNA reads TGTGCCACAGGGACAGGGGGCGAAGAGACCCAGTACTTC. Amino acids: CATGTGGEETQYF. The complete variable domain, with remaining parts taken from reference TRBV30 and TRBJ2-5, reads SQTIHQWPATLVQPVGSPLSLECTVEGTSNPNLYWYRQAAGRGLQLLFYSVGIGQISSEVPQNLSASRPQDRQFILSSKKLLLSDSGFYLCATGTGGEETQYFGPGTRLLVL.

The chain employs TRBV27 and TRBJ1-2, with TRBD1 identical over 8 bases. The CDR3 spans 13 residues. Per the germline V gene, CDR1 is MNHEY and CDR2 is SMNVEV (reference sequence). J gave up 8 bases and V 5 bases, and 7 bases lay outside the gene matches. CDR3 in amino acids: CASSAQGAGGYTF. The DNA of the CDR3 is TGTGCCAGCAGTGCTCAGGGGGCCGGGGGCTACACCTTC.

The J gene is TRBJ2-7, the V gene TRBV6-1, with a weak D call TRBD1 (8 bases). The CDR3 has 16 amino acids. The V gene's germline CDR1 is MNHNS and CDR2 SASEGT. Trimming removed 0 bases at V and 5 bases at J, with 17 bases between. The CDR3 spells CASSEALGGTGDEQYF. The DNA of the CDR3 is TGTGCCAGCAGTGAAGCGCTGGGGGGGACAGGTGACGAGCAGTACTTC.

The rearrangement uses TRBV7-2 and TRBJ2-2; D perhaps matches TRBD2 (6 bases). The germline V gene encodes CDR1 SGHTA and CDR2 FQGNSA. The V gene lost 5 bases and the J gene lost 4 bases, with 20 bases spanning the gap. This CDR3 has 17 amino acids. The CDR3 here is CASSPKAGLPVTGELFF. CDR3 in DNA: TGTGCCAGCAGCCCCAAGGCGGGACTTCCTGTCACCGGGGAGCTGTTTTTT. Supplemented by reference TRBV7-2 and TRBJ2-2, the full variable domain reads GAGVSQSPSNKVTEKGKDVELRCDPISGHTALYWYRQSLGQGLEFLIYFQGNSAPDKSGLPSDRFSAERTGGSVSTLTIQRTQQEDSAVYLCASSPKAGLPVTGELFFGEGSRLTVL.